The next 16 T cell receptor beta chains were all read from a single sample in a study of T cell repertoires in cytomegalovirus infection. For these receptors, no antigen is known. TCRdb reanalysed the reads using MiXCR and keeps one entry per CDR3 protein. Of fewer than 1,000,000 distinct CDR3 sequences detected, approximately 33% appear once; the ten largest clones hold roughly 13%. The starting material was cultured CD8+ T cells from PBMCs, obtained from culture after CMV antigen stimulation. Receptors were obtained from a human donor in good health (CMV status not recorded). Some clones in this sample may be carry-over from other donors' samples.

CDR3 in amino acids: CASSLAWGNTEAFF. The CDR3 DNA reads TGTGCCAGCAGTTTAGCGTGGGGGAACACTGAAGCTTTCTTT. The chain joins TRBV27 to TRBJ1-1; no clear D gene. Between the trimmed V and J ends, which lost 2 bases and 1 base, there was a span of 8 bases. The CDR3 covers 14 residues. The germline gives CDR1 MNHEY, CDR2 SMNVEV (reference sequence).

This clonotype was observed a few times. The V gene is TRBV6-6, the J gene TRBJ1-6; D is unresolved. This CDR3 has 14 residues. CDR1 is MNHNY and CDR2 is SVGAGI in the germline V gene (reference sequence). Trimming pared 1 base from V and 0 bases from J, leaving 1 base between. In nucleotides, the CDR3 is TGTGCCAGCAGTTACTTCTCCTATAATTCACCCCTCCACTTT. Translating gives CASSYFSYNSPLHF.

V usage is TRBV19 and J usage is TRBJ1-1; D possibly corresponds to TRBD1 (5 bases). Germline-derived CDR1 and CDR2 are LNHDA and SQIVND (reference sequence). V was trimmed by 5 bases and J by 3 bases, leaving 19 bases between them. CDR3 size: 16 residues. CDR3 sequence: CASSEGTDPLDTEAFF. The CDR3 DNA follows: TGTGCCAGTAGTGAAGGGACGGATCCCCTCGACACTGAAGCTTTCTTT. Combining the CDR3 with reference TRBV19 and TRBJ1-1 gives the whole variable domain DGGITQSPKYLFRKEGQNVTLSCEQNLNHDAMYWYRQDPGQGLRLIYYSQIVNDFQKGDIAEGYSVSREKKESFPLTVTSAQKNPTAFYLCASSEGTDPLDTEAFFGQGTRLTVV.

The V gene is TRBV7-9, the J gene TRBJ2-5, with D perhaps matching TRBD2 (6 bases). Per the germline V gene, CDR1 is SEHNR and CDR2 is FQNEAQ (reference sequence). The CDR3 extends over 12 amino acids. V gave up 9 bases and J gave up 5 bases, with 13 bases separating them. The CDR3 DNA sequence: TGTGCCAGTATCCGACTAGTTGAGACCCAGTACTTC. Translation gives CASIRLVETQYF. Full variable domain (rest looked up from reference TRBV7-9 and TRBJ2-5): DTGVSQNPRHKITKRGQNVTFRCDPISEHNRLYWYRQTLGQGPEFLTYFQNEAQLEKSRLLSDRFSAERPKGSFSTLEIQRTEQGDSAMYLCASIRLVETQYFGPGTRLLVL.

Notes on this clonotype: A clone one base away is much larger, so this may be a read error. The V and J genes are TRBV12-3 or TRBV12-4 and TRBJ2-7, with D perhaps being TRBD1 or TRBD2 (7 bases each). This CDR3 has 14 residues. The CDR3 coding sequence is TGTGCCAACAGTCCCCCAGGGGGGGCCTACGAGCAGTACTTC. It translates to CANSPPGGAYEQYF.

The gene calls are TRBV7-9 and TRBJ2-5, with no clear D. V lost 5 bases to trimming and J lost 4 bases, with 14 bases between them. Per germline, CDR1 SEHNR and CDR2 FQNEAQ (reference sequence). The CDR3 covers 14 residues. The CDR3 here is CASSRTRLGETQYF. CDR3 sequence (DNA): TGTGCCAGCAGCCGCACGCGTCTAGGAGAGACCCAGTACTTC.

The chain links TRBV6-1 to TRBJ2-7; D remains ambiguous. The CDR3 runs 14 residues. The germline V and J ends were trimmed by 6 bases and 4 bases, with 16 bases remaining between them. The germline gives CDR1 MNHNS, CDR2 SASEGT. The CDR3 spells CASRDKWPLYEQYV. The DNA of the CDR3 is TGTGCCAGCAGAGACAAGTGGCCTCTTTACGAGCAGTACGTC.

This clonotype has ten or more counts. This chain connects TRBV7-8 to TRBJ1-1; D unresolved. The V end was cut by 1 base, the J end by 4 bases, with 4 bases between. Germline V lookup: CDR1 SGHVS, CDR2 FQNEAQ. The CDR3 covers 12 residues. CDR3 sequence: CASSLEATEAFF. CDR3 bases: TGTGCCAGCAGCTTAGAGGCCACTGAAGCTTTCTTT.

This clonotype was detected only a few times. This chain connects TRBV7-9 to TRBJ2-7; the D is unclear. CDR1 is SEHNR and CDR2 is FQNEAQ in the germline V gene (reference sequence). V was clipped by 5 bases and J by 3 bases, with 11 bases between them. The CDR3 is 13 amino acids. CDR3 region: CASSHDTGYEQYV. DNA of the CDR3: TGTGCCAGCAGCCACGACACCGGCTACGAGCAGTACGTC.

This chain uses TRBV15 with TRBJ2-7; possibly TRBD1 for D (5 bases). V shed 3 bases and J shed 3 bases, with 12 bases lying between them. The CDR3 is 14 residues long. Germline assignment: CDR1 LNHNV and CDR2 YYDKDF (reference sequence). Written as DNA, the CDR3 is TGTGCCACCAGCAGGCCGCTCAGGGACTACGAGCAGTACTTC. Residues: CATSRPLRDYEQYF. The full variable domain, in which reference TRBV15 and TRBJ2-7 provide the parts outside the CDR3, is DAMVIQNPRYQVTQFGKPVTLSCSQTLNHNVMYWYQQKSSQAPKLLFHYYDKDFNNEADTPDNFQSRRPNTSFCFLDIRSPGLGDTAMYLCATSRPLRDYEQYFGPGTRLTVT.

CDR3 amino acids: CASSYSGGGAKETQYF. The CDR3 region has the DNA TGTGCCAGCAGTTACTCTGGTGGGGGGGCCAAAGAGACCCAGTACTTC. V gene TRBV6-2 or TRBV6-3 combines with J gene TRBJ2-5, with D possibly TRBD2 on 7 matching bases. CDR1 MNHEY and CDR2 SVGEGT come from the germline V gene. CDR3 length: 16 amino acids. Between the trimmed V and J ends, which lost 0 bases and 3 bases, there was a span of 14 bases.

The table lists this clonotype with a few counts. The chain links TRBV28 to TRBJ1-2, with D perhaps TRBD1 (5 bases). CDR1 is MDHEN and CDR2 is SYDVKM in the germline V gene. The CDR3 extends over 12 amino acids. Trimming took off 2 bases at V and 12 bases at J, with 13 bases between the two ends. CDR3 in DNA: TGTGCCAGCAGTTTAAGAGGGGAGGAGAACACCTTC. This translates into CASSLRGEENTF.

This clonotype was seen a few times. The rearrangement uses TRBV7-2 and TRBJ1-5; 8 bases agree with TRBD1. After removal of 2 bases from V and 6 bases from J, the junction contained 9 bases not matched to a gene. CDR3 length: 16 amino acids. Germline assignment: CDR1 SGHTA and CDR2 FQGNSA. In DNA form, the CDR3 reads TGTGCCAGCAGCTTAAACGCCGGACAGGGTGGTCAGCCCCAGCATTTT. Protein product: CASSLNAGQGGQPQHF.

This clonotype appeared a few times. The rearrangement joins TRBV12-3 or TRBV12-4 to TRBJ2-3; the D is unclear. The CDR3 loop spans 14 amino acids. The V end lost 1 base, the J end lost 1 base, and 6 bases lay between the germline ends. Here the CDR3 reads CASSLDQGTDTQYF. For the CDR3, the DNA is TGTGCCAGCAGTTTAGACCAGGGCACAGATACGCAGTATTTT.

This clonotype has a handful of counts. This sequence joins TRBV2 and TRBJ2-3; D gene ambiguous. CDR1 and CDR2 from the germline V gene are SNHLY and FYNNEI. Trimming shortened V by 1 base and J by 1 base, and 6 bases separated the two germline ends. The CDR3 has 14 residues. The chain's CDR3 is CASSEGRRTDTQYF. CDR3 sequence (DNA): TGTGCCAGCAGTGAAGGCAGGCGCACAGATACGCAGTATTTT.

The chain joins TRBV13 to TRBJ2-3; no reliable D call. The V gene's germline CDR1 is PRHDT and CDR2 FYEKMQ (reference sequence). V was shortened by 1 base and J by 0 bases, with 8 bases between the two germline ends. The CDR3 contains 15 residues. The CDR3 DNA is TGTGCCAGCAGCTTAGTGTCAGAAAGCACAGATACGCAGTATTTT. It encodes CASSLVSESTDTQYF.